This TCR beta chain was observed in a study of CD8 T cells in ankylosing spondylitis (dated by TCRdb to about 2017). Regarding the research as a whole: To find TCR variants linked to disease, the study profiled T cell receptor beta repertoires in ankylosing spondylitis patients and healthy donors. Samples of peripheral blood were taken, and for ankylosing spondylitis patients, synovial fluid was collected as well. The whole study cohort included about a hundred healthy donors and around 24 ankylosing spondylitis patients.

The trim is 6 bases for V and 5 bases for J, with a gap of 5 bases between the germline ends. Including the terminal cysteine and phenylalanine, the CDR3 comprises 11 residues. The entry retains the CDR3 DNA only, 33 bases that are in frame from base 1. CDR1 and CDR2, per the germline V gene (reference sequence), are MNHNY and SVGAGI. This clonotype was seen many times. It lacks a known antigen. No much larger clone is present one base from it, and per-base qualities are unavailable. General findings and caveats noted by the study authors: Some motif variants had previously been reported in the synovial fluid and blood of reactive arthritis patients, which suggests shared mechanisms of disease initiation. A CD8+ phenotype was shown by the disease-linked clones, which were found at relatively low frequencies in peripheral blood. A TCR beta motif of fewer than 10 highly homologous amino acid variants appeared characteristic of blood from ankylosing spondylitis patients. According to the report, matched synovial fluid samples from ankylosing spondylitis patients were significantly enriched for the disease-linked clones.

Sequencing relied on an Illumina HiSeq 2500. TCR beta libraries were prepared by quantitative 5'-RACE with molecular barcodes. On the study's bioinformatics: To identify disease-linked TCR variants, a new computational method was used, one built on a probabilistic model of VDJ rearrangement. Using fastp at Q25 and MiXCR, TCRdb reprocessed the public reads and kept productive beta chains. Each CDR3 protein appears once, grouped with its most common genes and DNA. The V and J calls were not made by the authors but by TCRdb's processing. The sample table shows a few hundred thousand distinct CDR3 sequences, and about 10% are seen once. Of the sample, under 8% falls within the top ten clones.

The V gene is TRBV6-6 and the J gene is TRBJ2-1, with the D segment identity uncertain. The sequenced material came from blood, either unsorted or a sorted T cell fraction (not recorded which). This clonotype was obtained from a male donor with ankylosing spondylitis or in good health (not recorded which). Read as DNA, the sequence is TGTGCCAGCAGCTCAGACAATGAGCAGTTCTTC. Its protein reads: CASSSDNEQFF.